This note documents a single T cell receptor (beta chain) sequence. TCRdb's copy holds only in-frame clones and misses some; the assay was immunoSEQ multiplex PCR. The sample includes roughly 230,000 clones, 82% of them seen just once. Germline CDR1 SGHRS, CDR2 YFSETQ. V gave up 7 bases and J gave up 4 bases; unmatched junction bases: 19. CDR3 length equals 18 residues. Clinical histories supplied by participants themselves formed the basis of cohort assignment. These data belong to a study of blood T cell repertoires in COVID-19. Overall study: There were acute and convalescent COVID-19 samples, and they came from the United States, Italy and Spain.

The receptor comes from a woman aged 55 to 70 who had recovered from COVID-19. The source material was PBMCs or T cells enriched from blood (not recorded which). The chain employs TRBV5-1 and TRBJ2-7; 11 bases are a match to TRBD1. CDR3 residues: CASSPGQGVHSPSYEQYF. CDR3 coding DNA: TGCGCCAGCTCGCCGGGACAGGGGGTCCATTCCCCTTCTTACGAGCAGTACTTC.